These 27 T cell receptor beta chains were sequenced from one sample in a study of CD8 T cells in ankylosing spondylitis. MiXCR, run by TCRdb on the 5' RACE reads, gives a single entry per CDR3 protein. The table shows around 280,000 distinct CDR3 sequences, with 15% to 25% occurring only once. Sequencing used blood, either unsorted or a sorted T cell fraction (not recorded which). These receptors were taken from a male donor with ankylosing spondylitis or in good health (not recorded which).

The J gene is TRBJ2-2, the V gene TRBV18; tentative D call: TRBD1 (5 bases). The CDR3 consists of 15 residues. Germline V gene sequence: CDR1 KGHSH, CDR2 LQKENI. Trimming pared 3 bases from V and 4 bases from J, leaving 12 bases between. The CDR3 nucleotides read TGTGCCAGCTCACCTGCCAGGGCCCTCACCGGGGAGCTGTTTTTT. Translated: CASSPARALTGELFF.

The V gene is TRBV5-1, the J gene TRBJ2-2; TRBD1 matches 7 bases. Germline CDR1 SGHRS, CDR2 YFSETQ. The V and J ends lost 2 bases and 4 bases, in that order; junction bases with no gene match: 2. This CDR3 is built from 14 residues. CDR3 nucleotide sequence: TGCGCCAGCAGCTTTACAGGGGTCACCGGGGAGCTGTTTTTT. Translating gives CASSFTGVTGELFF.

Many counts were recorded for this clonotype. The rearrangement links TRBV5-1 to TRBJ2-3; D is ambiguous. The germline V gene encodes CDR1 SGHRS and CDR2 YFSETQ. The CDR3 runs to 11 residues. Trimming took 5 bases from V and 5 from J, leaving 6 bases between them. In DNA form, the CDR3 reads TGCGCCAGCAGTTCTGAAGATACGCAGTATTTT. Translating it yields CASSSEDTQYF.

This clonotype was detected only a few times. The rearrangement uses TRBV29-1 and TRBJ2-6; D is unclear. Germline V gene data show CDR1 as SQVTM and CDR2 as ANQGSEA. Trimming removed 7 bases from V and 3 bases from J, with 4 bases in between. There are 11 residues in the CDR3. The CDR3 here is CSARGANVLTF. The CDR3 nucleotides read TGCAGCGCGCGTGGGGCCAACGTCCTGACTTTC.

The CDR3 coding sequence is TGTGCCAGCAGCTTAGTTTCGGGCCCGACTGGAAACACCATATATTTT. It codes for CASSLVSGPTGNTIYF. The chain uses TRBV7-9 and TRBJ1-3; D unclear. Trimming shortened V by 1 base and J by 2 bases, and 12 bases separated the two germline ends. The CDR3 is 16 residues long. CDR1 and CDR2 (germline): SEHNR, FQNEAQ (reference sequence).

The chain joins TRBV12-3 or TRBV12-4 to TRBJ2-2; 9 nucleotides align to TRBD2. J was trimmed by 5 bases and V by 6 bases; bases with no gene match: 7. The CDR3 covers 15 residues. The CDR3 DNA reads TGTGCCAGCAGGTCGACTAGCGGCTTAACCGGGGAGCTGTTTTTT. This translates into CASRSTSGLTGELFF.

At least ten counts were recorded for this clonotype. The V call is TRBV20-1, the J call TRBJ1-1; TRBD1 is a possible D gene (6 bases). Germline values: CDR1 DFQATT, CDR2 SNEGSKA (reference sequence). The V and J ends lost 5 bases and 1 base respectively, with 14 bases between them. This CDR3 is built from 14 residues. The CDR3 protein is CSAETPTGNTEAFF. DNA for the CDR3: TGCAGTGCTGAAACCCCGACAGGGAACACTGAAGCTTTCTTT.

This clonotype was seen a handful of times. The CDR3 region is CASSSDNYNEQFF. The CDR3 nucleotides read TGCGCCAGCAGCTCGGACAACTACAATGAGCAGTTCTTC. The chain couples TRBV5-1 to TRBJ2-1, with D possibly matching TRBD1 (5 bases). The CDR3 has 13 amino acids. Germline CDR1 reads SGHRS; CDR2 reads YFSETQ. The ends were cut back, 3 bases at V and 3 bases at J, with 7 bases in the middle.

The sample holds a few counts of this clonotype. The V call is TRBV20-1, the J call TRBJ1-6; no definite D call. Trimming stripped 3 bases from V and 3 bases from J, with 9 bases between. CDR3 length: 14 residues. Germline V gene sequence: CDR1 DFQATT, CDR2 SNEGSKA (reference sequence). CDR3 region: CSASLPDYNSPLHF. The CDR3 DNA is TGCAGTGCTAGCCTGCCGGACTATAATTCACCCCTCCACTTT.

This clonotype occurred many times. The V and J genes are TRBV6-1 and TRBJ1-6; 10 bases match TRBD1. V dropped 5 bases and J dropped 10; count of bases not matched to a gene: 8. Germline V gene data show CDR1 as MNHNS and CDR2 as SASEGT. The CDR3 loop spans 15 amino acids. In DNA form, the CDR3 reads TGTGCCAGCAGTACAACCGGGACAGGGGAATCACCCCTCCACTTT. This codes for CASSTTGTGESPLHF.

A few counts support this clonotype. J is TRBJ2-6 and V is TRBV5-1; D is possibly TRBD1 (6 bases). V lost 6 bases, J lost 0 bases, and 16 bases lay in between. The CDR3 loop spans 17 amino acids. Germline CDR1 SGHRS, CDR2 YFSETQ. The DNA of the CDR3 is TGCGCCAGCAACTTTATCGAGGGGGTCTCTGGGGCCAACGTCCTGACTTTC. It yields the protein CASNFIEGVSGANVLTF.

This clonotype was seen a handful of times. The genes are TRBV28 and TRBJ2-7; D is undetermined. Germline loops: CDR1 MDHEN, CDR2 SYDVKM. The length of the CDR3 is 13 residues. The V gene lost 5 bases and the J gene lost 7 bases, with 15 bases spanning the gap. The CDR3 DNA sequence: TGTGCCAGCAGTAGTTTCAGTACGAGGGAGCAGTACGTC. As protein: CASSSFSTREQYV.

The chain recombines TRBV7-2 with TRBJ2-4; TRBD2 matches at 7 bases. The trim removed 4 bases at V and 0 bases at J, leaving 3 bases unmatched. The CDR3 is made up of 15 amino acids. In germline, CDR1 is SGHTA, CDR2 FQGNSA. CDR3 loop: CASSWGGIAKNIQYF. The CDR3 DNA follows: TGTGCCAGCAGCTGGGGGGGGATAGCCAAAAACATTCAGTACTTC.

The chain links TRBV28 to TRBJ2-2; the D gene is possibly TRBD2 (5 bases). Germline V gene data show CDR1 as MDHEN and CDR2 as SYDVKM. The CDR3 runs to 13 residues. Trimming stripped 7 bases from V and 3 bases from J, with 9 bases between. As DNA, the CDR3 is TGTGCCAGCACTAGCTATCACACCGGGGAGCTGTTTTTT. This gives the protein CASTSYHTGELFF. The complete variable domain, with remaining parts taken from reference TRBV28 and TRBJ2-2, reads DVKVTQSSRYLVKRTGEKVFLECVQDMDHENMFWYRQDPGLGLRLIYFSYDVKMKEKGDIPEGYSVSREKKERFSLILESASTNQTSMYLCASTSYHTGELFFGEGSRLTVL.

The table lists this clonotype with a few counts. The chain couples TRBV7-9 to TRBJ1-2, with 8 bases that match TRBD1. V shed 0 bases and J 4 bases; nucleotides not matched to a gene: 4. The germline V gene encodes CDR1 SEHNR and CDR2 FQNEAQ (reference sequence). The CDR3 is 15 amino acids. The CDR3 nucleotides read TGTGCCAGCAGCTTAGCGGACAGGGTAGGCTATGGCTACACCTTC. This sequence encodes CASSLADRVGYGYTF.

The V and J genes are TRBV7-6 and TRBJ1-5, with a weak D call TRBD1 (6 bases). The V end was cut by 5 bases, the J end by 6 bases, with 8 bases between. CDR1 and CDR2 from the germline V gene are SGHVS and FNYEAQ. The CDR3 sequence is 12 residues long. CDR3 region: CASSEQGQPQHF. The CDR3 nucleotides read TGTGCCAGCAGCGAACAGGGTCAGCCCCAGCATTTT. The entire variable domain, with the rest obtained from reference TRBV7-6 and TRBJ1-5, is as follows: GAGVSQSPRYKVTKRGQDVALRCDPISGHVSLYWYRQALGQGPEFLTYFNYEAQQDKSGLPNDRFSAERPEGSISTLTIQRTEQRDSAMYRCASSEQGQPQHFGDGTRLSIL.

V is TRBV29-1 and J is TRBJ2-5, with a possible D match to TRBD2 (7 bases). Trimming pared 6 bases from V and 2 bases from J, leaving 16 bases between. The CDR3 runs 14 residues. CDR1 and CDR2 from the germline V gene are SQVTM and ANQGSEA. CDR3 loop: CSVAWKGGQETQYF. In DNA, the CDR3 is TGCAGCGTCGCGTGGAAGGGGGGGCAAGAGACCCAGTACTTC.

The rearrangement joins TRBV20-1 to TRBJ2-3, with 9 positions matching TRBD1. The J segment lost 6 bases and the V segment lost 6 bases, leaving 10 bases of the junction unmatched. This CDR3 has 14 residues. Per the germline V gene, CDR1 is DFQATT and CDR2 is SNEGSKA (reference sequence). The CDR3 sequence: CSAFRDRAWDTQYF. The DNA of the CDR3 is TGCAGTGCCTTTCGGGACAGGGCCTGGGATACGCAGTATTTT.

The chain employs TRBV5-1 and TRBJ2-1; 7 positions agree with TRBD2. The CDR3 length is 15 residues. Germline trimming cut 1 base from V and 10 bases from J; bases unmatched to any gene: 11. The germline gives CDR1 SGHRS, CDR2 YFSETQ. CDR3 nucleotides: TGCGCCAGCAGCTTGCCGGCTAGCGGCCTCCAGGAGCAGTTCTTC. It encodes CASSLPASGLQEQFF.

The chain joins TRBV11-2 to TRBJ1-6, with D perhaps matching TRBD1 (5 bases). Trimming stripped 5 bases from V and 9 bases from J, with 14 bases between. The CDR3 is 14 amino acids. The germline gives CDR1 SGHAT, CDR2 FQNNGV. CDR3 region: CASSREGLGSPLHF. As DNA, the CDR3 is TGTGCCAGCAGCCGAGAGGGGCTCGGTTCACCCCTCCACTTT.

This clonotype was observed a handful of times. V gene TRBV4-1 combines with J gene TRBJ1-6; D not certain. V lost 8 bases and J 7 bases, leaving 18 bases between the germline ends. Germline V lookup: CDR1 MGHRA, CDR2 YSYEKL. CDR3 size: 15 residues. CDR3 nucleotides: TGCGCCAGCCGTTCTCTGGGAGGGAAAAATTCACCCCTCCACTTT. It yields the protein CASRSLGGKNSPLHF.

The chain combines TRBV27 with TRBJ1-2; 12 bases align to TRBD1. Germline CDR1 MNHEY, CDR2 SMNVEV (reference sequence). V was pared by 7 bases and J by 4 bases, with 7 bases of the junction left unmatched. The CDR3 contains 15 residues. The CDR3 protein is CASTKGTGGPYGYTF. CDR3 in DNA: TGTGCCAGCACCAAAGGGACAGGGGGCCCCTATGGCTACACCTTC.

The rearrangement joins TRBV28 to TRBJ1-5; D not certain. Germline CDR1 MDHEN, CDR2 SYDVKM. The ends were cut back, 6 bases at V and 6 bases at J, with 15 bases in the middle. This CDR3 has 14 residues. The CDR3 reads CASSEASRSQPQHF. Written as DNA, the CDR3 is TGTGCCAGCAGCGAGGCCAGTCGGAGTCAGCCCCAGCATTTT.

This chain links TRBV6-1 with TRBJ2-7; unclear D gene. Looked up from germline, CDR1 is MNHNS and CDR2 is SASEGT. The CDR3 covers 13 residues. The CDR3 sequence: CASSEFAAYEQHV. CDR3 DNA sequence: TGTGCCAGCAGTGAATTTGCGGCCTACGAGCAGCACGTC.

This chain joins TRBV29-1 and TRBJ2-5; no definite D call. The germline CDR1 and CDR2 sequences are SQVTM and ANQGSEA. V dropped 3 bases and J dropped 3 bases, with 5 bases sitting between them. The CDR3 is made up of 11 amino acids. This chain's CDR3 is CSVDTEETQYF. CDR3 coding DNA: TGCAGCGTTGATACCGAAGAGACCCAGTACTTC.

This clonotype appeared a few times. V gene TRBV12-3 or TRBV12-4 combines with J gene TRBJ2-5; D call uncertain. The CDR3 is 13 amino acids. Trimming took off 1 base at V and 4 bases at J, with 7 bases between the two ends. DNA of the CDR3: TGTGCCAGCAGTTTAGTGGGTTTAGAGACCCAGTACTTC. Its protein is CASSLVGLETQYF.

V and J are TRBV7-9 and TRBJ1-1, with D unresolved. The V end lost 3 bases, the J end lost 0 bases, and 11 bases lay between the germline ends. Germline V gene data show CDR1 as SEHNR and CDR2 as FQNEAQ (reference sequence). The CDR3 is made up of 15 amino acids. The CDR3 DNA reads TGTGCCAGCAGCTTCGGTCGGCTGATGAACACTGAAGCTTTCTTT. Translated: CASSFGRLMNTEAFF.